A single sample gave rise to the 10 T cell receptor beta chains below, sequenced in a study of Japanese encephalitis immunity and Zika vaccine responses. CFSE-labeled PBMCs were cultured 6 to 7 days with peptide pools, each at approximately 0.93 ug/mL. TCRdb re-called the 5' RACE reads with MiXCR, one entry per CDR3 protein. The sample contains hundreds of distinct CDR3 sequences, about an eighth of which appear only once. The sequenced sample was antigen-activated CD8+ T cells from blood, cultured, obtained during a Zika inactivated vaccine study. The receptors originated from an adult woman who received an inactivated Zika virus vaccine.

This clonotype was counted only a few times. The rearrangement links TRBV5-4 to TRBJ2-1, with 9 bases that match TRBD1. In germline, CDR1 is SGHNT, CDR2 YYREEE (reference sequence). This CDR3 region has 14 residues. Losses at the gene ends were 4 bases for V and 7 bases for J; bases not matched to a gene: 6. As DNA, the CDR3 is TGTGCCAGCAGCCACCGACAGGGGGTAAATGAGCAGTTCTTC. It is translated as CASSHRQGVNEQFF.

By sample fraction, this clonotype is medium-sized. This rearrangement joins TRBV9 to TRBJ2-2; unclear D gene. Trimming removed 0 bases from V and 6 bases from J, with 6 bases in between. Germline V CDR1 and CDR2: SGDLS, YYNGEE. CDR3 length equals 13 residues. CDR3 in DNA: TGTGCCAGCAGCGTAGACGGTCCCGGGGAGCTGTTTTTT. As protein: CASSVDGPGELFF.

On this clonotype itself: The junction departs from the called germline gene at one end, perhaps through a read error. DNA for the CDR3: TGTGCCAGCAGCCTCGAACAGGGGGCGACGCACTTC. This codes for CASSLEQGATHF. V usage is TRBV7-9 and J usage is TRBJ2-7, with 9 bases matching TRBD1. From germline, CDR1 is SEHNR and CDR2 FQNEAQ (reference sequence). This CDR3 has 12 residues.

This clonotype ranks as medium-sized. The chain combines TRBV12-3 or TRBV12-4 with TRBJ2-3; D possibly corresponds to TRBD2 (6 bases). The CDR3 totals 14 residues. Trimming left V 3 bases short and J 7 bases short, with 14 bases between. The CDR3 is CASSLSGTWNTQYF. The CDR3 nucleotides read TGTGCCAGCAGTTTGAGTGGGACTTGGAATACGCAGTATTTT.

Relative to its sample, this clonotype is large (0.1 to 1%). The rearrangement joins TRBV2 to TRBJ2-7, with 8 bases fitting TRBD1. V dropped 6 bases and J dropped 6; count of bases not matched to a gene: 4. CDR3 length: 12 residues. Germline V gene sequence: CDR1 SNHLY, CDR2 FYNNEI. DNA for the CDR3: TGTGCCAGCAGGGGGGACAGGAGCGAGCAGTACTTC. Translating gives CASRGDRSEQYF.

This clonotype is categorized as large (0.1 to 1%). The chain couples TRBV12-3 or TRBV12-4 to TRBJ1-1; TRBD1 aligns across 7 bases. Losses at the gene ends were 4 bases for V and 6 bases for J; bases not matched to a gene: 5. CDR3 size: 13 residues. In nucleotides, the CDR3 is TGTGCCAGCAGTTCTGACAGGGTCTCTGAAGCTTTCTTT. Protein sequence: CASSSDRVSEAFF.

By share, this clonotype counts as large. CDR3 in amino acids: CASSGYRDRDHEQYF. The CDR3 nucleotides read TGTGCCAGCAGCGGGTACCGGGACAGAGACCACGAGCAGTACTTC. This chain uses TRBV9 with TRBJ2-7; TRBD1 agrees at 7 bases. Losses at the gene ends were 3 bases for V and 5 bases for J; bases not matched to a gene: 11. Germline CDR1 reads SGDLS; CDR2 reads YYNGEE. The CDR3 has 15 residues.

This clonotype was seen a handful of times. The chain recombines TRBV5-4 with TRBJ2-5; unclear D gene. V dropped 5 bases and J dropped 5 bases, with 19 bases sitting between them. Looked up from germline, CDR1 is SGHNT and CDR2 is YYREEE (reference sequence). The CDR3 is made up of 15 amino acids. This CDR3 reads CASSFRTFVRETQYF. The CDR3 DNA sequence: TGTGCCAGCAGTTTCCGGACCTTCGTCAGGGAGACCCAGTACTTC. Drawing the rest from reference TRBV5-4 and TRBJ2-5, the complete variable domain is ETGVTQSPTHLIKTRGQQVTLRCSSQSGHNTVSWYQQALGQGPQFIFQYYREEENGRGNFPPRFSGLQFPNYSSELNVNALELDDSALYLCASSFRTFVRETQYFGPGTRLLVL.

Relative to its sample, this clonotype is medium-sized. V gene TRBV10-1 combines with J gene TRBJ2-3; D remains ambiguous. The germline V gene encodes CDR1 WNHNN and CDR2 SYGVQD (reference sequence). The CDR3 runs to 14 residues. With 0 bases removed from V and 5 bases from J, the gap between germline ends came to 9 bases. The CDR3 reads CASSESGVQDTQYF. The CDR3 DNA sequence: TGCGCCAGCAGTGAGTCAGGTGTCCAAGATACGCAGTATTTT.

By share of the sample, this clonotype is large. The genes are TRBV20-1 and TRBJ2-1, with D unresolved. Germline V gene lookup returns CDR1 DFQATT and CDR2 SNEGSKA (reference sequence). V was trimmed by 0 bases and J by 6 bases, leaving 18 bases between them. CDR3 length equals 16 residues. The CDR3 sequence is CSARDLTKHKTNEQFF. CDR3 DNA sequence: TGCAGTGCTAGAGATCTCACCAAACATAAAACCAATGAGCAGTTCTTC.